One and the same sample provided the 27 T cell receptor beta chains below, sequenced in a study of STAT5B mutations in CD4+ large granular lymphocyte leukemia. Here immunoSEQ multiplex PCR was the method, and the copy in TCRdb shows in-frame clones only, minus some. Of about 34,000 clones listed, 69% were seen once; the top ten hold 2.7%. The sequencing sample was made of CD4+ T cells from blood buffy coats. The receptor set was obtained from a human donor in good health.

This chain joins TRBV29-1 and TRBJ1-5; D remains unclear. The CDR3 runs 13 residues. CDR1 and CDR2 from the germline V gene are SQVTM and ANQGSEA. Deletions cut 6 bases from V and 0 bases from J, with 9 bases between. CDR3 in amino acids: CSVARGSNQPQHF. The CDR3 region has the DNA TGCAGCGTGGCAAGAGGTAGCAATCAGCCCCAGCATTTT.

A single count supports this clone. The V call is TRBV28, the J call TRBJ1-4; TRBD1 is a possible D gene (6 bases). The CDR3 loop spans 14 amino acids. In germline, CDR1 is MDHEN, CDR2 SYDVKM. The germline V and J ends were trimmed by 5 bases and 7 bases, with 14 bases remaining between them. The CDR3 nucleotides are TGTGCCAGCAGTGCGGGGGCAGGAGGTGAAAAACTGTTTTTT. Encoded protein: CASSAGAGGEKLFF.

This chain joins TRBV19 and TRBJ1-6; D not resolved. This CDR3 comprises 15 residues. The V gene lost 1 base and the J gene lost 10 bases, with 14 bases spanning the gap. Germline-derived CDR1 and CDR2 are LNHDA and SQIVND (reference sequence). The CDR3 nucleotides read TGTGCCAGTAGTATAGGCCCTGGAGCTCACTCACCCCTCCACTTT. Protein: CASSIGPGAHSPLHF.

The chain is built from TRBV30 and TRBJ1-5, with D perhaps matching TRBD1 (5 bases). Germline values: CDR1 GTSNPN, CDR2 SVGIG (reference sequence). This CDR3 has 15 residues. The V and J ends lost 0 bases and 0 bases respectively, with 9 bases between them. The CDR3 coding sequence is TGTGCCTGGAGTGTAGGGGACTATAGCAATCAGCCCCAGCATTTT. Encoded protein: CAWSVGDYSNQPQHF.

The chain combines TRBV6-5 with TRBJ2-7; 12 bases fit TRBD2. Germline V lookup: CDR1 MNHEY, CDR2 SVGAGI. The CDR3 spans 16 residues. V trimming: 0 bases; J trimming: 3 bases; junction bases outside the gene matches: 3. The CDR3: CASSYSGLAGNYEQYF. The CDR3 DNA sequence: TGTGCCAGCAGTTACTCCGGACTAGCGGGGAACTACGAGCAGTACTTC.

This clone was seen more than once but under ten times. The rearrangement links TRBV28 to TRBJ1-3; TRBD1 matches 7 bases. The CDR3 has 16 residues. Germline CDR1 is MDHEN and CDR2 is SYDVKM. Germline trimming cut 2 bases from V and 2 bases from J; bases unmatched to any gene: 6. This CDR3 is CASSLPGTATGNTIYF. The CDR3 DNA sequence: TGTGCCAGCAGTTTACCCGGGACAGCCACTGGAAACACCATATATTTT.

This chain uses TRBV10-3 with TRBJ2-7, with 10 positions matching TRBD1. The V gene end was trimmed by 11 bases and the J gene end by 5 bases; junction bases not matched to a gene: 6. Germline values: CDR1 ENHRY, CDR2 SYGVKD. The CDR3 covers 12 residues. CDR3: CASAGTGDEQYF. In DNA, the CDR3 is TGTGCCTCGGCCGGGACAGGGGACGAGCAGTACTTC.

V gene TRBV28 combines with J gene TRBJ1-4; 7 bases are a match to TRBD1. Germline V gene lookup returns CDR1 MDHEN and CDR2 SYDVKM. The CDR3 is made up of 14 amino acids. V lost 4 bases and J lost 8; bases outside the gene matches: 7. CDR3 in DNA: TGTGCCAGCAGTTCGGGACAGAAACCCGAAAAACTGTTTTTT. Residues: CASSSGQKPEKLFF.

The J gene is TRBJ1-1, the V gene TRBV6-5; D is ambiguous. This CDR3 has 12 residues. Germline assignment: CDR1 MNHEY and CDR2 SVGAGI. Deletions cut 6 bases from V and 5 bases from J, with 10 bases between. The CDR3 DNA reads TGTGCCAGCAGCTCTCCTGGGACTGAAGCTTTCTTT. Its protein product is CASSSPGTEAFF.

The CDR3 nucleotides are TGTGCCAGCAGCACGCTAGCGGGGGGGCGGAATACGCAGTATTTT. Its translation is CASSTLAGGRNTQYF. The chain is built from TRBV7-8 and TRBJ2-3, with TRBD2 matching 12 bases. CDR1 is SGHVS, CDR2 FQNEAQ, per germline. Trimming removed 5 bases from V and 7 bases from J; junction bases left unmatched: 7. CDR3 size: 15 residues.

The J gene is TRBJ1-5, the V gene TRBV29-1, with TRBD1 identical over 9 bases. This CDR3 is built from 13 residues. CDR1 is SQVTM and CDR2 is ANQGSEA in the germline V gene. Unmatched junction bases numbered 2, after V lost 4 bases and J lost 4 bases. Written as DNA, the CDR3 is TGCAGCGTTGGGGGGACAGGGAATCAGCCCCAGCATTTT. Translation gives CSVGGTGNQPQHF.

The chain has TRBV5-1 and TRBJ1-1, with 8 bases aligning to TRBD1. Germline-derived CDR1 and CDR2 are SGHRS and YFSETQ. The CDR3 covers 16 residues. The J segment lost 3 bases and the V segment lost 3 bases, leaving 10 bases of the junction unmatched. CDR3 loop: CASSSGQGVLDTEAFF. In DNA, the CDR3 is TGCGCCAGCAGCTCAGGACAGGGAGTGTTGGACACTGAAGCTTTCTTT. Supplemented by reference TRBV5-1 and TRBJ1-1, the full variable domain reads KAGVTQTPRYLIKTRGQQVTLSCSPISGHRSVSWYQQTPGQGLQFLFEYFSETQRNKGNFPGRFSGRQFSNSRSEMNVSTLELGDSALYLCASSSGQGVLDTEAFFGQGTRLTVV.

This clone turned up a few times. Different DNA sequences within this sample yield the same CDR3. In DNA, the CDR3 is TGTGCCTGGAGTGGACAGGGCTATGGCTACACCTTC. Amino acid sequence: CAWSGQGYGYTF. The chain couples TRBV30 to TRBJ1-2; 7 positions match TRBD1. Germline loops: CDR1 GTSNPN, CDR2 SVGIG (reference sequence). CDR3 length: 12 residues. V lost 1 base to trimming and J lost 4 bases; unmatched junction nucleotides: 0.

The chain has TRBV4-3 and TRBJ1-4, with TRBD1 matching over 8 bases. The CDR3 sequence is 15 residues long. Trimming removed 0 bases from V and 8 bases from J; junction bases left unmatched: 5. Germline V gives CDR1 LGHNA, CDR2 YSLEER. In nucleotides, the CDR3 is TGCGCCAGCAGCCAAGATGGGGACAGGTACGAAAAACTGTTTTTT. As protein: CASSQDGDRYEKLFF.

The chain links TRBV9 to TRBJ2-2, with a weak D call TRBD1 (6 bases). The CDR3 loop spans 14 amino acids. From germline, CDR1 is SGDLS and CDR2 YYNGEE. V was shortened by 4 bases and J by 5 bases, with 12 bases between the two germline ends. The DNA for the CDR3 is TGTGCCAGCAGCCCGCGACAGGCAACCGGGGAGCTGTTTTTT. It codes for CASSPRQATGELFF.

The chain joins TRBV30 to TRBJ2-1; possible D gene TRBD1, 6 bases. This CDR3 is 14 amino acids long. Looked up from germline, CDR1 is GTSNPN and CDR2 is SVGIG (reference sequence). V was clipped by 3 bases and J by 4 bases, with 13 bases between them. DNA of the CDR3: TGTGCCTGGAGCCAGACAGGCCTTTACAATGAGCAGTTCTTC. Encoded protein: CAWSQTGLYNEQFF.

The chain employs TRBV6-5 and TRBJ2-5, with 7 nucleotides matching TRBD1. Matching the DNA end better, TRBJ2-7 makes the J call doubtful. CDR1 and CDR2 (germline): MNHEY, SVGAGI. This CDR3 has 16 residues. This chain's CDR3 is CASSYGTVWGSYEQYF. CDR3 DNA: TGTGCCAGCAGTTACGGGACAGTCTGGGGTTCCTACGAGCAGTACTTC.

This clone has just a few counts. This chain uses TRBV2 with TRBJ2-7; 7 bases are a match to TRBD2. CDR1 and CDR2 (germline): SNHLY, FYNNEI. CDR3 size: 12 residues. Trimming took 6 bases from V and 7 from J; bases not matched to a gene: 6. For the CDR3, the DNA is TGTGCCAGCAGGGGACTATTCGTTGAGCAGTACTTC. Its translation is CASRGLFVEQYF.

The V call is TRBV30, the J call TRBJ1-2; D gene uncertain. The V end lost 2 bases, the J end lost 1 base, and 8 bases lay between the germline ends. The CDR3 covers 13 residues. The germline CDR1 and CDR2 sequences are GTSNPN and SVGIG (reference sequence). The CDR3: CAWSMIINYGYTF. CDR3 DNA: TGTGCCTGGAGTATGATAATTAACTATGGCTACACCTTC.

The V gene is TRBV19, the J gene TRBJ2-6; a weak D match, TRBD2 (6 bases). Trimming removed 0 bases at V and 4 bases at J, with 13 bases between. This CDR3 contains 17 residues. Germline values: CDR1 LNHDA, CDR2 SQIVND (reference sequence). In nucleotides, the CDR3 is TGTGCCAGTAGTATAGACTTGGGGACTCTGGGGGCCAACGTCCTGACTTTC. Encoded protein: CASSIDLGTLGANVLTF.

The CDR3: CASSYSRGYGYTF. The DNA of the CDR3 is TGTGCCAGCAGTTACTCCAGGGGGTATGGCTACACCTTC. The chain combines TRBV6-5 with TRBJ1-2; TRBD1 matches at 7 bases. The V and J ends lost 0 bases and 5 bases, in that order; junction bases with no gene match: 0. CDR3 length: 13 amino acids. The V gene's germline CDR1 is MNHEY and CDR2 SVGAGI.

The V call is TRBV4-1, the J call TRBJ1-3; D not resolved. Per germline, CDR1 MGHRA and CDR2 YSYEKL. This CDR3 contains 17 residues. Trimming took off 1 base at V and 0 bases at J, with 13 bases between the two ends. The CDR3 DNA reads TGCGCCAGCAGCCAAGTCGCCGGCAGGTCCTCTGGAAACACCATATATTTT. The encoded protein is CASSQVAGRSSGNTIYF.

The rearrangement links TRBV19 to TRBJ2-1; TRBD2 agrees at 7 bases. Germline V gene sequence: CDR1 LNHDA, CDR2 SQIVND (reference sequence). This CDR3 comprises 14 residues. Trimming took 6 bases from V and 0 from J; bases not matched to a gene: 2. CDR3 sequence (DNA): TGTGCCAGTAGCGGGGGGTACTCCTACAATGAGCAGTTCTTC. This gives the protein CASSGGYSYNEQFF.

The chain links TRBV6-1 to TRBJ1-6; no definite D call. Germline V CDR1 and CDR2: MNHNS, SASEGT. The CDR3 extends over 13 amino acids. V shed 6 bases and J shed 8 bases, with 11 bases lying between them. DNA of the CDR3: TGTGCCAGCAGGGTGAACACCGATTCACCCCTCCACTTT. Its translation is CASRVNTDSPLHF.

J is TRBJ1-2 and V is TRBV7-2, with 9 bases identical to TRBD1. The CDR3 sequence is 14 residues long. Germline trimming cut 5 bases from V and 4 bases from J; bases unmatched to any gene: 5. Per germline, CDR1 SGHTA and CDR2 FQGNSA. The CDR3 DNA follows: TGTGCCAGCAGCCATCCGGGACAGGGCTATGGCTACACCTTC. Its translation is CASSHPGQGYGYTF.

This clone was counted a few times. This chain connects TRBV4-1 to TRBJ1-6, with TRBD1 as a possible D gene (5 bases). There are 15 residues in the CDR3. Trimming cost V 2 bases and J 8 bases, with 13 bases left between them. Germline-derived CDR1 and CDR2 are MGHRA and YSYEKL. The CDR3 sequence is CASSQLTGSDSPLHF. DNA for the CDR3: TGCGCCAGCAGCCAACTTACAGGATCGGATTCACCCCTCCACTTT.

The chain joins TRBV7-2 to TRBJ1-2; no definite D call. Trimming left V 5 bases short and J 4 bases short, with 8 bases between. This CDR3 spans 12 amino acids. Germline V gene data show CDR1 as SGHTA and CDR2 as FQGNSA. This CDR3 reads CASSPDSYGYTF. The CDR3 bases are TGTGCCAGCAGCCCAGACTCCTATGGCTACACCTTC.